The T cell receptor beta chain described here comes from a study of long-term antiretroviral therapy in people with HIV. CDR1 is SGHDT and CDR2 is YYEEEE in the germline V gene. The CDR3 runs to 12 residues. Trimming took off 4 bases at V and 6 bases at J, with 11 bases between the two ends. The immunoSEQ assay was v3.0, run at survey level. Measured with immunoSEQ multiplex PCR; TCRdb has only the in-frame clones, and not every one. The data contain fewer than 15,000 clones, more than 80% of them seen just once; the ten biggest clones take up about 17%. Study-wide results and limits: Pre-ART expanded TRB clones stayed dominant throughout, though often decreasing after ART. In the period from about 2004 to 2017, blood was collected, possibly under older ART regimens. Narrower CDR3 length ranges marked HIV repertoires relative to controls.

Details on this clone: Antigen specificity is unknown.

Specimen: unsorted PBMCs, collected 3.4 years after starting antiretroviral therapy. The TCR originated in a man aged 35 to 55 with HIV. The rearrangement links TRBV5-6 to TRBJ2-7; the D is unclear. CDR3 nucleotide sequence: TGTGCCAGCAGCACAGCCTTTGGCGAGCAGTACTTC. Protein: CASSTAFGEQYF.